Listed below are T cell receptor beta chains from one sample, sequenced in a study of cytomegalovirus exposure and HLA in healthy donors. Libraries were prepared by immunoSEQ multiplex PCR; TCRdb keeps only in-frame clonotypes and omits some of them. The data show some 180,000 clones, roughly four fifths seen once. The sequenced sample consisted of PBMCs. The receptors derive from a man aged 30 to 39 in good health and CMV-seronegative. Each CDR3 is given with its conserved first and last residue.

CDR3 length: 15; J gene: TRBJ2-7; V gene: TRBV19; CDR3 protein: CASSIAASGIYEQYF
CDR3 length: 12; J gene: TRBJ2-7; V gene: TRBV27; CDR3 protein: CASSLGGLEQYF
CDR3 length: 14; J gene: TRBJ2-7; V gene: TRBV13; CDR3 protein: CASSLEGLSYEQYF
CDR3 length: 16; J gene: TRBJ2-7; V gene: TRBV5-4; CDR3 protein: CASSLAPPGDVYEQYF
CDR3 length: 14; J gene: TRBJ2-7; V gene: TRBV28; CDR3 protein: CASRTSGRSYEQYF
CDR3 length: 14; J gene: TRBJ2-1; V gene: TRBV7-9; CDR3 protein: CASSLSGRANEQFF
CDR3 length: 15; J gene: TRBJ1-4; V gene: TRBV28; CDR3 protein: CASSTGQDINEKLFF
CDR3 length: 12; J gene: TRBJ1-6; V gene: TRBV5-6; CDR3 protein: CASSADYSPLHF
CDR3 length: 12; J gene: TRBJ2-7; V gene: TRBV7-9; CDR3 protein: CASSYISGEQYF
CDR3 length: 14; J gene: TRBJ1-4; V gene: TRBV19; CDR3 protein: CASSIPTEGEKLFF
CDR3 length: 17; J gene: TRBJ2-1; V gene: TRBV7-2; CDR3 protein: CACRVAGGHSGHNEQFF
CDR3 length: 18; J gene: TRBJ2-1; V gene: TRBV15; CDR3 protein: CATSERPPGTGIYNEQFF
CDR3 length: 16; J gene: TRBJ2-1; V gene: TRBV29-1; CDR3 protein: CSVEGTSGGTYNEQFF
CDR3 length: 15; J gene: TRBJ2-3; V gene: TRBV2; CDR3 protein: CASIGTSRCTDTQYF
CDR3 length: 15; J gene: TRBJ2-2; V gene: TRBV6-1; CDR3 protein: CASRNRGMNTGELFF
CDR3 length: 15; J gene: TRBJ2-7; V gene: TRBV7-6; CDR3 protein: CASSLGLAGAGEQYF
CDR3 length: 15; J gene: TRBJ2-7; V gene: TRBV28; CDR3 protein: CASSEGLAMAYEQYF
CDR3 length: 17; J gene: TRBJ2-1; V gene: TRBV27; CDR3 protein: CASSSKTSRYSYNEQFF
CDR3 length: 12; J gene: TRBJ2-7; V gene: TRBV28; CDR3 protein: CASREHKGVMYF
CDR3 length: 15; J gene: TRBJ1-3; V gene: TRBV29-1; CDR3 protein: CSVGGTGKGGNTIYF
CDR3 length: 15; J gene: TRBJ2-1; V gene: TRBV11-2; CDR3 protein: CASSFGLAGEDEQFF
CDR3 length: 15; J gene: TRBJ1-2; V gene: TRBV7-9; CDR3 protein: CASSFPGQNNYGYTF
CDR3 length: 16; J gene: TRBJ1-4; V gene: TRBV7-9; CDR3 protein: CASSFGQGATNEKLFF
CDR3 length: 15; J gene: TRBJ1-5; V gene: TRBV5-1; CDR3 protein: CASSETGAIYQPQHF
CDR3 length: 14; J gene: TRBJ2-7; V gene: TRBV5-1; CDR3 protein: CASSLGGLSYEQYF
CDR3 length: 14; J gene: TRBJ2-3; V gene: TRBV28; CDR3 protein: CASSSGRSTDTQYF
CDR3 length: 13; J gene: TRBJ1-5; V gene: TRBV5-1; CDR3 protein: CASSQDLSQPQHF
CDR3 length: 15; J gene: TRBJ2-1; V gene: TRBV9; CDR3 protein: CASSGGLANYNEQFF
CDR3 length: 15; J gene: TRBJ2-2; V gene: TRBV19; CDR3 protein: CASSISLGGTGELFF
CDR3 length: 16; J gene: TRBJ1-1; V gene: TRBV6-5; CDR3 protein: CASSYTPQGADTEAFF
CDR3 length: 15; J gene: TRBJ1-1; V gene: TRBV14; CDR3 protein: CASSEKRVPNAEAFF
CDR3 length: 13; J gene: TRBJ2-1; V gene: TRBV6-5; CDR3 protein: CAVREGGDNEQFF
CDR3 length: 17; J gene: TRBJ2-3; V gene: TRBV28; CDR3 protein: CASSSPTYRQGSDTQYF
CDR3 length: 14; J gene: TRBJ1-2; V gene: TRBV7-2; CDR3 protein: CASSFSGGRKGYTF
CDR3 length: 14; J gene: TRBJ1-2; V gene: TRBV6-5; CDR3 protein: CASSYSTGSQGYTF